These 5 T cell receptor beta chains share one sample of origin, sequenced in a study of blood T cells in healthy people across ages. A J-beta primer mix and a sample-barcoded 5' primer were used in a second PCR of roughly 6 to 11 cycles. TCRdb fed the 5' RACE reads into MiXCR, producing one record per CDR3 protein. The sample lists some 1.1 million distinct CDR3 sequences, approximately 38% occurring once. The specimen sequenced was blood. These receptors came from a young man in good health.

The chain has TRBV6-5 and TRBJ2-7; possible D gene TRBD2, 6 bases. The CDR3 runs to 17 residues. The V end lost 2 bases, the J end lost 7 bases, and 24 bases lay between the germline ends. Per the germline V gene, CDR1 is MNHEY and CDR2 is SVGAGI. The CDR3 bases are TGTGCCAGCAGTTACCCGCGAATGGGGGGAAACTACAATGAGCAGTACTTC. Protein product: CASSYPRMGGNYNEQYF.

This clonotype was counted between two and nine times. V and J are TRBV15 and TRBJ1-1, with D possibly TRBD1 on 6 matching bases. This CDR3 has 16 amino acids. Germline CDR1 and CDR2: LNHNV and YYDKDF (reference sequence). V was shortened by 0 bases and J by 2 bases, with 13 bases between the two germline ends. The CDR3 region has the DNA TGTGCCACCAGCAGAGAAGCATGGGGGGCCAACACTGAAGCTTTCTTT. It codes for CATSREAWGANTEAFF.

This clonotype appeared many times. The V call is TRBV28, the J call TRBJ2-4, with 7 bases identical to TRBD1. Trimming cost V 6 bases and J 1 base; bases outside gene matches: 15. Germline CDR1 and CDR2: MDHEN and SYDVKM. The CDR3 loop spans 18 amino acids. The CDR3 sequence: CASSLVPQGVGAKNIQYF. The CDR3 DNA reads TGTGCCAGCAGCCTGGTCCCCCAGGGGGTTGGGGCCAAAAACATTCAGTACTTC. The full variable domain, rest sourced from reference TRBV28 and TRBJ2-4, is DVKVTQSSRYLVKRTGEKVFLECVQDMDHENMFWYRQDPGLGLRLIYFSYDVKMKEKGDIPEGYSVSREKKERFSLILESASTNQTSMYLCASSLVPQGVGAKNIQYFGAGTRLSVL.

This clonotype has just a few counts. The chain joins TRBV4-3 to TRBJ2-3; 10 bases align to TRBD1. Germline CDR1 is LGHNA and CDR2 is YSLEER. This CDR3 region has 19 residues. Losses at the gene ends were 0 bases for V and 6 bases for J; bases not matched to a gene: 15. The CDR3 nucleotides read TGCGCCAGCAGCCAAGATTTGCCCTCCGGGACAGGGGTATGGGATACGCAGTATTTT. Protein sequence: CASSQDLPSGTGVWDTQYF.

A few counts support this clonotype. In DNA, the CDR3 is TGCGCCAGCAGCCAAGAGGCGGGACTCCAAGAGACCCAGTACTTC. Its translation is CASSQEAGLQETQYF. V gene TRBV4-3 combines with J gene TRBJ2-5, with a weak D call TRBD2 (6 bases). Germline V lookup: CDR1 LGHNA, CDR2 YSLEER. This CDR3 spans 15 amino acids. The ends were cut back, 0 bases at V and 1 base at J, with 9 bases in the middle.